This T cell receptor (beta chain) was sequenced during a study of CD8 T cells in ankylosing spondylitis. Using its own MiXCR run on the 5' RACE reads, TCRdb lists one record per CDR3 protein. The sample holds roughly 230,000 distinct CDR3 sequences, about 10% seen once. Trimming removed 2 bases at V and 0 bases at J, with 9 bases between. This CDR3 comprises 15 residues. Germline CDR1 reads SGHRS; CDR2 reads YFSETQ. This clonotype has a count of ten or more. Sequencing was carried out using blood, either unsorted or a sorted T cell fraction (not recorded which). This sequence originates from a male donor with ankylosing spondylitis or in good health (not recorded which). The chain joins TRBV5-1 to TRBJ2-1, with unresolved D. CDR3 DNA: TGCGCCAGCAGCTTTACTACCAGCTCCTACAATGAGCAGTTCTTC. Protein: CASSFTTSSYNEQFF.